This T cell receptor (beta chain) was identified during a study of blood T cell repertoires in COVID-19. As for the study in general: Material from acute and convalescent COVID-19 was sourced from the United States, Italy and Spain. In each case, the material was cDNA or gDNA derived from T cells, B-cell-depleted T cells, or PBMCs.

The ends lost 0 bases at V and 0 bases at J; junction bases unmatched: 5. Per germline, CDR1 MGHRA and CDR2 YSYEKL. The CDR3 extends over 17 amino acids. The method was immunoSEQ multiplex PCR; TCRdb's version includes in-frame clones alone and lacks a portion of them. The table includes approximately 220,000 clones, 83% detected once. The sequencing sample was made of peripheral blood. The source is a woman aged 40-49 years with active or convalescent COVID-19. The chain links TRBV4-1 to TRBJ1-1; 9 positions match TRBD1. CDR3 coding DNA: TGCGCCAGCAGCCAAGAGGGGACAGGGTATGTGAACACTGAAGCTTTCTTT. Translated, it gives CASSQEGTGYVNTEAFF.